Listed below are T cell receptor beta chains from one sample, sequenced in a study of PD-L1 blockade in urothelial cancer. TCRdb's table, derived via immunoSEQ multiplex PCR, lists solely in-frame clones and lacks some. This table holds roughly 100,000 clones, roughly 90% found once. Material: PBMCs, obtained around atezolizumab (anti-PD-L1) treatment. The source of these receptors is a woman of 80 years or more with urothelial cancer. CDR3s include the opening cysteine and the closing phenylalanine or tryptophan. A D gene is named only where the DNA matches it firmly. Size values are once, few and many counts, or a class for expanded clones, and some rows have none.

>many|TRBD1|16|TRBV19|TRBJ2-6
TGTGCCAGTAGTAGACAGGGGGCGGGTGGGGCCAACGTCCTGACTTTC
CASSRQGAGGANVLTF
>-|-|16|TRBV11-2|TRBJ2-1
TGTGCCAGCAGCTTAGGCACCCTGAGCTCCTACAATGAGCAGTTCTTC
CASSLGTLSSYNEQFF
>-|TRBD2|11|TRBV6-5|TRBJ2-3
TGTGCCAGCAGTTCGGGACTAGCGCAGTATTTT
CASSSGLAQYF
>-|-|11|TRBV30|TRBJ2-5
TGTGCCTGGGGGAGCGGGGAGACCCAGTACTTC
CAWGSGETQYF
>-|TRBD1|15|TRBV7-2|TRBJ1-2
TGTGCCAGCAGCTCGACAGGGGTCGCGAACTATGGCTACACCTTC
CASSSTGVANYGYTF
>once|TRBD2|14|TRBV9|TRBJ2-5
TGTGCCAGCAGCCCGCGGACTAGCGGGGAGACCCAGTACTTC
CASSPRTSGETQYF
>-|-|12|TRBV9|TRBJ2-1
TGTGCCAGCAGCGTAGGGGAGAGGGAGCAGTTCTTC
CASSVGEREQFF
>-|-|14|TRBV27|TRBJ2-2
TGTGCCAGCAGTTTATTGGGCCACACCGGGGAGCTGTTTTTT
CASSLLGHTGELFF
>-|TRBD1|18|TRBV5-6|TRBJ2-2
TGTGCCAGCAGCAAAGTAACCGGGACAGGGATTTTCTCCGGGGAGCTGTTTTTT
CASSKVTGTGIFSGELFF
>-|TRBD1|13|TRBV18|TRBJ2-1
TGTGCCAGCTCACCGCTACAGGGGCGGATCGAGTTCTTC
CASSPLQGRIEFF
>-|-|14|TRBV28|TRBJ1-5
TGTGCCAGCAGGGCGGGGGGGAGCAATCAGCCCCAGCATTTT
CASRAGGSNQPQHF
>once|TRBD2|17|TRBV5-1|TRBJ2-3
TGCGCCAGCAGCTTGGCACTAGCGGGAGGGGGCACAGATACGCAGTATTTT
CASSLALAGGGTDTQYF
>-|TRBD1|17|TRBV30|TRBJ2-6
TGTGCCTGGAGTCCCAAGGACAGGGGTTCTGGGGCCAACGTCCTGACTTTC
CAWSPKDRGSGANVLTF
>-|TRBD2|14|TRBV19|TRBJ2-1
TGTGCCAGTATCCAGAGCGGGGGGAACAATGAGCAGTTCTTC
CASIQSGGNNEQFF
>few|TRBD1|15|TRBV7-9|TRBJ1-1
TGTGCCAGCAGCCCCGGACAGGGGTGGAACACTGAAGCTTTCTTT
CASSPGQGWNTEAFF
>-|-|14|TRBV30|TRBJ2-2
TGTGCCTGGAGTCTGAAGGTCCGGGTAGCGGAGCTGTTTTTT
CAWSLKVRVAELFF
>-|-|14|TRBV7-6|TRBJ1-5
TGTGCCAGCAGCTTAGGCAGCGGGGGTCAGCCCCAGCATTTT
CASSLGSGGQPQHF
>once|-|14|TRBV25-1|TRBJ2-5
TGTGCCAGCAGCCAATGGGGGGTCCAAGAGACCCAGTACTTC
CASSQWGVQETQYF
>-|TRBD1|15|TRBV5-1|TRBJ2-7
TGCGCCAGCAGCCCGGTCGGGACAGGGCTAGGCGAGCAGTACTTC
CASSPVGTGLGEQYF
>-|TRBD2|15|TRBV27|TRBJ2-5
TGTGCCAGCAGCTTACAGCGGGAGGGAATAGAGACCCAGTACTTC
CASSLQREGIETQYF
>-|TRBD1|12|TRBV28|TRBJ2-7
TGTGCCAGCAGCCCGGACAGGGACGAGCAGTACTTC
CASSPDRDEQYF